One and the same sample provided the 32 T cell receptor beta chains below, sequenced in a study of CD8 T cells in Susac syndrome. Random hexamers were used to reverse transcribe the RNA input (about 0.5 to 1 ug). TCRdb fed the immunoSEQ multiplex PCR reads into MiXCR, producing one record per CDR3 protein. In the table there are roughly 89,000 distinct CDR3 sequences, 95% to 96% of which are singletons. Sequenced input: CD8+ T cells from PBMCs. The receptors come from a human donor with Susac syndrome.

V and J are TRBV5-1 and TRBJ2-1; 10 bases match TRBD2. The V segment lost 4 bases and the J segment 9 bases; nucleotides outside the gene matches: 16. This CDR3 has 17 residues. Per germline, CDR1 SGHRS and CDR2 YFSETQ. The DNA for the CDR3 is TGCGCCAGCAGCCCACCATCCGGGACTAGCGTTGACGGTGAGCAGTTCTTC. Its translation: CASSPPSGTSVDGEQFF.

The rearrangement joins TRBV5-6 to TRBJ2-1; 12 bases align to TRBD2. The V gene's germline CDR1 is SGHDT and CDR2 YYEEEE. This CDR3 comprises 17 residues. The trim removed 4 bases at V and 0 bases at J, leaving 5 bases unmatched. The CDR3 protein is CASSGLAGPLSYNEQFF. The CDR3 DNA reads TGTGCCAGCAGCGGACTAGCGGGACCCCTCTCCTACAATGAGCAGTTCTTC.

V is TRBV29-1 and J is TRBJ2-1; 9 bases align to TRBD2. The germline gives CDR1 SQVTM, CDR2 ANQGSEA. The CDR3 sequence is 18 residues long. Germline trimming cut 3 bases from V and 3 bases from J; bases unmatched to any gene: 15. CDR3 DNA: TGCAGCGTTGATGGGGGGGTCTGGCGGGAGGGCCGCTACAATGAGCAGTTCTTC. Translation: CSVDGGVWREGRYNEQFF.

The chain joins TRBV5-6 to TRBJ2-5; D gene unclear. The length of the CDR3 is 14 residues. The V gene's germline CDR1 is SGHDT and CDR2 YYEEEE. V lost 2 bases, J lost 6 bases, and 14 bases lay in between. CDR3 protein: CASSLSAEKKTQYF. CDR3 sequence (DNA): TGTGCCAGCAGCTTATCTGCGGAAAAAAAGACCCAGTACTTC.

V is TRBV2 and J is TRBJ2-7, with TRBD1 as a possible D gene (6 bases). V was trimmed by 7 bases and J by 2 bases, leaving 15 bases between them. The CDR3 contains 14 residues. The germline V gene encodes CDR1 SNHLY and CDR2 FYNNEI. The CDR3 DNA reads as TGTGCCAGCACGGGACAAGGATTACCCTACGAGCAGTACGTC. This encodes CASTGQGLPYEQYV.

To note about this clonotype: A junction end diverges from the germline sequence, so it may reflect a read error. The V call is TRBV25-1, the J call TRBJ2-1; the D gene is possibly TRBD2 (5 bases). The CDR3 contains 10 residues. Per germline, CDR1 MGHDK and CDR2 SYGVNS. The CDR3 loop reads CASSDGEIGF. The DNA for the CDR3 is TGTGCCAGCAGTGACGGGGAGATCGGCTTC.

This chain joins TRBV13 and TRBJ1-2, with 7 nucleotides matching TRBD1. Germline trimming cut 9 bases from V and 0 bases from J; bases unmatched to any gene: 7. Germline V gene data show CDR1 as PRHDT and CDR2 as FYEKMQ (reference sequence). This CDR3 comprises 14 residues. The CDR3 is CASGMTGSNYGYTF. Written as DNA, the CDR3 is TGTGCCAGTGGGATGACAGGGTCTAACTATGGCTACACCTTC.

The CDR3 spells CASSPIAGAVETQYF. CDR3 nucleotides: TGTGCCAGCAGTCCAATAGCGGGAGCGGTGGAGACCCAGTACTTC. The rearrangement joins TRBV6-2 or TRBV6-3 to TRBJ2-5; TRBD2 agrees at 9 bases. This CDR3 region has 15 residues. Germline V CDR1 and CDR2: MNHEY, SVGEGT. The V gene end was trimmed by 5 bases and the J gene end by 5 bases; junction bases not matched to a gene: 9.

The chain links TRBV20-1 to TRBJ2-1; D gene ambiguous. The CDR3 is made up of 12 amino acids. Germline V gives CDR1 DFQATT, CDR2 SNEGSKA (reference sequence). Trimming took off 5 bases at V and 9 bases at J, with 14 bases between the two ends. The CDR3 nucleotides read TGCAGTGCTTCTGACGACTTACTTGAGCAGTTCTTC. Its translation: CSASDDLLEQFF.

This clonotype was observed once. V gene TRBV9 combines with J gene TRBJ2-7; 7 nucleotides line up with TRBD1. CDR3 size: 15 residues. Per the germline V gene, CDR1 is SGDLS and CDR2 is YYNGEE. The J segment lost 4 bases and the V segment lost 0 bases, leaving 7 bases of the junction unmatched. CDR3 region: CASSVAGTVGYEQYF. For the CDR3, the DNA is TGTGCCAGCAGCGTAGCGGGGACAGTGGGATACGAGCAGTACTTC.

This chain joins TRBV4-3 and TRBJ1-2; 7 positions agree with TRBD1. There are 15 residues in the CDR3. The V segment lost 0 bases and the J segment 4 bases; nucleotides outside the gene matches: 5. Germline-derived CDR1 and CDR2 are LGHNA and YSLEER. CDR3 bases: TGCGCCAGCAGCCAAGAAGTTCGGGACAGCTATGGCTACACCTTC. As protein: CASSQEVRDSYGYTF.

CDR3 region: CASSDSSGGTGELFF. CDR3 bases: TGTGCCAGCAGTGACTCTAGCGGGGGCACCGGGGAGCTGTTTTTT. This chain connects TRBV6-4 to TRBJ2-2, with TRBD2 matching over 9 bases. Germline CDR1 reads MRHNA; CDR2 reads SNTAGT. There are 15 residues in the CDR3. Losses at the gene ends were 0 bases for V and 4 bases for J; bases not matched to a gene: 0.

The rearrangement links TRBV7-2 to TRBJ2-1; 8 bases line up with TRBD2. Trimming at V came to 8 bases and at J to 3 bases, leaving 6 bases not matched to a gene. The CDR3 loop spans 14 amino acids. CDR1 and CDR2 (germline): SGHTA, FQGNSA. The CDR3 sequence is CASGGLARYNEQFF. The CDR3 DNA follows: TGTGCCAGCGGTGGACTAGCCCGCTACAATGAGCAGTTCTTC. Filled out from reference TRBV7-2 and TRBJ2-1, the complete variable domain reads GAGVSQSPSNKVTEKGKDVELRCDPISGHTALYWYRQSLGQGLEFLIYFQGNSAPDKSGLPSDRFSAERTGGSVSTLTIQRTQQEDSAVYLCASGGLARYNEQFFGPGTRLTVL.

This chain connects TRBV29-1 to TRBJ1-1; weak D call: TRBD1 (6 bases). V lost 3 bases and J lost 6, with 14 bases in between. CDR1 and CDR2 from the germline V gene are SQVTM and ANQGSEA. The CDR3 has 13 amino acids. The CDR3 loop reads CSVEQDSGSEAFF. CDR3 coding DNA: TGCAGCGTTGAGCAGGACAGCGGGTCTGAAGCTTTCTTT.

The V gene is TRBV20-1, the J gene TRBJ2-1; 9 positions agree with TRBD2. The germline gives CDR1 DFQATT, CDR2 SNEGSKA (reference sequence). V was clipped by 0 bases and J by 8 bases; unmatched bases: 8. The CDR3 is 15 amino acids. The CDR3 loop is CSARDLREGGHEQFF. As DNA, the CDR3 is TGCAGTGCTAGAGATCTGCGGGAGGGCGGCCATGAGCAGTTCTTC.

V gene TRBV9 combines with J gene TRBJ2-7; a weak D match, TRBD2 (5 bases). V was trimmed by 4 bases and J by 3 bases, leaving 20 bases between them. Germline CDR1 SGDLS, CDR2 YYNGEE. This CDR3 has 16 residues. The CDR3 loop reads CASSSKTIRHSYEQYF. The CDR3 DNA follows: TGTGCCAGCAGCTCGAAGACTATACGGCATAGCTACGAGCAGTACTTC.

The genes are TRBV7-2 and TRBJ2-3; no clear D. Germline CDR1 and CDR2: SGHTA and FQGNSA. This CDR3 has 15 amino acids. V gave up 0 bases and J gave up 2 bases, with 9 bases separating them. CDR3 in DNA: TGTGCCAGCAGCTTAGCGCCCAGGTACACAGATACGCAGTATTTT. This translates into CASSLAPRYTDTQYF.

The gene calls are TRBV29-1 and TRBJ2-7; D is undetermined. This CDR3 region has 9 residues. Trimming removed 6 bases from V and 2 bases from J, with 2 bases in between. From germline, CDR1 is SQVTM and CDR2 ANQGSEA. The CDR3 loop is CSVPYEQYV. The CDR3 nucleotides are TGCAGCGTACCCTACGAGCAGTACGTC.

This clonotype was counted a few times. This chain connects TRBV28 to TRBJ2-2; either TRBD1 or TRBD2 may supply D (5 bases each). There are 12 residues in the CDR3. Trimming shortened V by 5 bases and J by 6 bases, and 7 bases separated the two germline ends. CDR1 is MDHEN, CDR2 SYDVKM, per germline. For the CDR3, the DNA is TGTGCCAGCAGTCCGGGGCCCGGGGAGCTGTTTTTT. Protein: CASSPGPGELFF.

The rearrangement joins TRBV19 to TRBJ2-7; 8 positions match TRBD2. Germline values: CDR1 LNHDA, CDR2 SQIVND (reference sequence). V shed 6 bases and J 5 bases; nucleotides not matched to a gene: 9. The CDR3 covers 14 residues. CDR3 region: CASSPPGGANEQYF. Written as DNA, the CDR3 is TGTGCCAGTAGCCCGCCGGGAGGGGCCAACGAGCAGTACTTC.

The chain employs TRBV7-8 and TRBJ1-5; unclear D gene. Trimming took off 5 bases at V and 4 bases at J, with 6 bases between the two ends. Germline V gene lookup returns CDR1 SGHVS and CDR2 FQNEAQ. The CDR3 loop spans 12 amino acids. The DNA of the CDR3 is TGTGCCAGCAGCGTAGGGAATCAGCCCCAGCATTTT. Translation gives CASSVGNQPQHF.

V is TRBV5-1 and J is TRBJ2-1; the match to TRBD1 covers 7 bases. The CDR3 consists of 16 residues. Germline V CDR1 and CDR2: SGHRS, YFSETQ. With V trimmed by 0 bases and J by 8 bases, 11 bases remained unmatched. The CDR3 coding sequence is TGCGCCAGCAGCTTGGTCTGGCAGGGGGAAGGGGATGAGCAGTTCTTC. Translating gives CASSLVWQGEGDEQFF.

The CDR3 DNA reads TGCGCCAGCAGCCAAGAAAGCCTTGAGGCGAACACCGGGGAGCTGTTTTTT. Protein: CASSQESLEANTGELFF. V is TRBV4-3 and J is TRBJ2-2; D is unresolved. V lost 0 bases to trimming and J lost 0 bases, with 11 bases between them. CDR3 length: 17 amino acids. Germline V gene sequence: CDR1 LGHNA, CDR2 YSLEER.

This CDR3 is CASSSGQTNYGYTF. The CDR3 DNA reads TGTGCCAGCAGCTCCGGACAGACTAACTATGGCTACACCTTC. V and J are TRBV13 and TRBJ1-2; tentative D call: TRBD1 (6 bases). Germline V gene lookup returns CDR1 PRHDT and CDR2 FYEKMQ (reference sequence). This CDR3 has 14 amino acids. The germline V and J ends were trimmed by 4 bases and 0 bases, with 9 bases remaining between them.

The chain carries TRBV7-9 and TRBJ2-5; D unclear. The CDR3 spans 13 residues. Between the trimmed V and J ends, which lost 4 bases and 7 bases, there was a span of 13 bases. The germline V gene encodes CDR1 SEHNR and CDR2 FQNEAQ (reference sequence). This CDR3 reads CASSSDVLVTQYF. Written as DNA, the CDR3 is TGTGCCAGCAGCTCTGACGTGTTAGTGACCCAGTACTTC.

The genes are TRBV29-1 and TRBJ1-4; 9 nucleotides match TRBD1. V lost 6 bases, J lost 8 bases, and 7 bases stayed unmatched. CDR1 SQVTM and CDR2 ANQGSEA come from the germline V gene. The CDR3 length is 13 residues. CDR3 bases: TGCAGCGTCGCCGGACAGGGGAAGGAAAAACTGTTTTTT. Its translation is CSVAGQGKEKLFF.

The V gene is TRBV9, the J gene TRBJ2-3; the match to TRBD2 covers 7 bases. The CDR3 is 15 residues long. CDR1 and CDR2 (germline): SGDLS, YYNGEE. Germline trimming cut 4 bases from V and 3 bases from J; bases unmatched to any gene: 8. CDR3 nucleotide sequence: TGTGCCAGCAGCCTAGCCGCAGCGGGGACAGATACGCAGTATTTT. Protein: CASSLAAAGTDTQYF. Together with reference TRBV9 and TRBJ2-3, the CDR3 gives the full variable domain: DSGVTQTPKHLITATGQRVTLRCSPRSGDLSVYWYQQSLDQGLQFLIQYYNGEERAKGNILERFSAQQFPDLHSELNLSSLELGDSALYFCASSLAAAGTDTQYFGPGTRLTVL.

The genes are TRBV20-1 and TRBJ1-6, with D perhaps TRBD1 (5 bases). The CDR3 spans 14 residues. CDR1 and CDR2 from the germline V gene are DFQATT and SNEGSKA (reference sequence). Deletions cut 5 bases from V and 10 bases from J, with 18 bases between. DNA of the CDR3: TGCAGTGCTTCAGGCGCCGAGAGGGGATCACCCCTCCACTTT. As protein: CSASGAERGSPLHF.

The V gene is TRBV20-1, the J gene TRBJ2-1, with a possible D match to TRBD2 (6 bases). The CDR3 is made up of 13 amino acids. V was clipped by 3 bases and J by 6 bases, with 12 bases between them. Germline V gene lookup returns CDR1 DFQATT and CDR2 SNEGSKA (reference sequence). DNA for the CDR3: TGCAGTGCTAGGGCTCTGGGGGGCAATGAGCAGTTCTTC. Protein sequence: CSARALGGNEQFF.

This chain connects TRBV14 to TRBJ2-1; the D gene is possibly TRBD2 (5 bases). Germline values: CDR1 SGHDN, CDR2 FVKESK. This CDR3 is 14 amino acids long. Between the trimmed V and J ends, which lost 5 bases and 0 bases, there was a span of 8 bases. CDR3 protein: CASSTRGSYNEQFF. The DNA of the CDR3 is TGTGCCAGCAGCACTCGGGGCTCCTACAATGAGCAGTTCTTC.

V and J are TRBV29-1 and TRBJ2-1, with D hard to call. V was clipped by 3 bases and J by 2 bases, with 5 bases between them. CDR1 is SQVTM, CDR2 ANQGSEA, per germline. This CDR3 has 12 residues. For the CDR3, the DNA is TGCAGCGTTGATCTCGCCTACAATGAGCAGTTCTTC. This sequence encodes CSVDLAYNEQFF.

The V call is TRBV10-2, the J call TRBJ2-3, with D uncertain. From germline, CDR1 is WSHSY and CDR2 SAAADI. CDR3 size: 13 residues. V was clipped by 2 bases and J by 9 bases, with 12 bases between them. CDR3 loop: CASSEPNMPTQYF. The CDR3 bases are TGCGCCAGCAGTGAGCCGAACATGCCCACGCAGTATTTT.